Listed here is a single T cell receptor beta chain. The antigen remains unidentified. Repertoires were generated with immunoSEQ multiplex PCR, while TCRdb's copy carries only in-frame clones and drops some. The sample records over 2,000 clones, less than 30% being singletons. The data were taken from a study of sequential checkpoint blockade in melanoma. Study outcomes and limitations: Rising tumor T-cell fraction and clonality meant about 30 times likelier benefit.

Treatment given: randomized to nivolumab then ipilimumab (arm A) or the reverse (arm B). The material was tumor tissue (inferred from file names), obtained from a patient given nivolumab and ipilimumab in sequence. The receptor's source is a human donor with melanoma.

CDR3 loop: CASSVDRAGYGYTF. The DNA of the CDR3 is TGTGCCAGCAGCGTCGACAGGGCAGGCTATGGCTACACCTTC. The chain joins TRBV14 to TRBJ1-2, with TRBD1 identical over 7 bases. Trimming cost V 5 bases and J 4 bases; bases outside gene matches: 7. The CDR3 extends over 14 amino acids. Germline-derived CDR1 and CDR2 are SGHDN and FVKESK.